This TCR beta chain derives from a study of blood T cell repertoires in COVID-19. This CDR3 contains 16 residues. V was clipped by 1 base and J by 7 bases; unmatched bases: 10. Germline CDR1 is SEHNR and CDR2 is FQNEAQ (reference sequence). Original data processing: Reference gene primer amplification in the assay estimated nucleated cell counts. Sequencing was performed with immunoSEQ multiplex PCR; in TCRdb, only in-frame clones are kept and a portion is missing. Clonal size and the V and J genes are those of that table, whereas D and trimming came from the DNA. The sample includes a few hundred thousand clones, roughly 89% of them seen just once.

The chain employs TRBV7-9 and TRBJ2-1, with 7 positions matching TRBD1. The source is a woman between 50 and 59 years old who had been exposed to COVID-19. The sequenced material came from PBMCs or T cells enriched from blood (not recorded which). The CDR3 sequence: CASSLDLGQARNEQFF. For the CDR3, the DNA is TGTGCCAGCAGCTTAGACCTCGGACAGGCGCGTAATGAGCAGTTCTTC.